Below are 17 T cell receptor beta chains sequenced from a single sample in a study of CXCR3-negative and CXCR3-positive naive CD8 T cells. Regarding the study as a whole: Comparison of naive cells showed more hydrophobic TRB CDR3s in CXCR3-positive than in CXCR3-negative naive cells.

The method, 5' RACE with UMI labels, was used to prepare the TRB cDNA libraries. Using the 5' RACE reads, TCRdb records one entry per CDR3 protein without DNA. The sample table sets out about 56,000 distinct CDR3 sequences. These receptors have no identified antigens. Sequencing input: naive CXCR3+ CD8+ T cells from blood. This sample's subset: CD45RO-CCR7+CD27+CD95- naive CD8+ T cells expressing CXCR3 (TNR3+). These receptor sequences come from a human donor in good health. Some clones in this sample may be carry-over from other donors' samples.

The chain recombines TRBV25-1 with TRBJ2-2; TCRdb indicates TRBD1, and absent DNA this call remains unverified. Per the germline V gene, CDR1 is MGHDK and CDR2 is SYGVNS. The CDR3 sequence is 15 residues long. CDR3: CASSDWTESTGELFF. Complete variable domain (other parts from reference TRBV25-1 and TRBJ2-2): EADIYQTPRYLVIGTGKKITLECSQTMGHDKMYWYQQDPGMELHLIHYSYGVNSTEKGDLSSESTVSRIRTEHFPLTLESARPSHTSQYLCASSDWTESTGELFFGEGSRLTVL.

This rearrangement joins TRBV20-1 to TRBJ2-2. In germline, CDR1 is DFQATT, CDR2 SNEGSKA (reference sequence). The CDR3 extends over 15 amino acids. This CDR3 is CSASDSHTNTGELFF.

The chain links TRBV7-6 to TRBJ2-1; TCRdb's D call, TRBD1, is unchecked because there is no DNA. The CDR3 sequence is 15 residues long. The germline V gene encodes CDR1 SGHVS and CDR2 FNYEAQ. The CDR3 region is CASSLEGGTYNEQFF.

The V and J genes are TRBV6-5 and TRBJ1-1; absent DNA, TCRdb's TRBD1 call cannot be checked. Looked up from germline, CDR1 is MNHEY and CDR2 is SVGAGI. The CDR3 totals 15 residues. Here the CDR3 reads CASSYSSRGSGEAFF.

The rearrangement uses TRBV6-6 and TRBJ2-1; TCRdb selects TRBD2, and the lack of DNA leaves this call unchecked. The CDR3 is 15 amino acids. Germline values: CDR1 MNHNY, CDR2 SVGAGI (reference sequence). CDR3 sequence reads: CASSPLAGLYNEQFF.

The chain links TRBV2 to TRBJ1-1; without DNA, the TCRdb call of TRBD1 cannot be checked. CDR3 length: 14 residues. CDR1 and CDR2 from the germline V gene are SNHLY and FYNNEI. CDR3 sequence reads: CASSGPGTITEAFF.

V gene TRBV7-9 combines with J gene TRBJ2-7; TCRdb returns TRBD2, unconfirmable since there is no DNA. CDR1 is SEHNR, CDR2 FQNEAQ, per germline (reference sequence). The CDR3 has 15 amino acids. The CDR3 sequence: CASSLPGLPSHERYF. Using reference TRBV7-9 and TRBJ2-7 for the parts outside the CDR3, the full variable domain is DTGVSQNPRHKITKRGQNVTFRCDPISEHNRLYWYRQTLGQGPEFLTYFQNEAQLEKSRLLSDRFSAERPKGSFSTLEIQRTEQGDSAMYLCASSLPGLPSHERYFGPGTRLTVT.

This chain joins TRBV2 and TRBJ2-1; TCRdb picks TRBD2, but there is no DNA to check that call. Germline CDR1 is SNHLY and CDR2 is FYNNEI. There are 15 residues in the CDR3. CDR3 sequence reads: CATKLTGGGKNEQFF.

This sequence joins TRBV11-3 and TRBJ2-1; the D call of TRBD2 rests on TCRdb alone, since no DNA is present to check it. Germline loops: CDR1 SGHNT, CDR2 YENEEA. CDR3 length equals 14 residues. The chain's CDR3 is CASSLREAYNEQFF.

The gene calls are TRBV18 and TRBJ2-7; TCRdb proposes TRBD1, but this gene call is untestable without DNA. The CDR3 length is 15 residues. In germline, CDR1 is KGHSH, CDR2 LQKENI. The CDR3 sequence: CASSPDRIGADEQYF.

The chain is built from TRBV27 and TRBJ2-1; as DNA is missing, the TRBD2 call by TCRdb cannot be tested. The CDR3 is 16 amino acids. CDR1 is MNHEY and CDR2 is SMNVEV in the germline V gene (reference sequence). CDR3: CASSTSDYSSYNEQFF.

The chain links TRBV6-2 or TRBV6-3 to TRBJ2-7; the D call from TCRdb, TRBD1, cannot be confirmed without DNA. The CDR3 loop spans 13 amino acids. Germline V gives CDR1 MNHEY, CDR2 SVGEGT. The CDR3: CASSYGQHYEQYF.

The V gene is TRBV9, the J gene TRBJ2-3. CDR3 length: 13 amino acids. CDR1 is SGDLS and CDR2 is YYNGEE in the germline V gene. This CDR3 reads CASSVVTTDTQYF.

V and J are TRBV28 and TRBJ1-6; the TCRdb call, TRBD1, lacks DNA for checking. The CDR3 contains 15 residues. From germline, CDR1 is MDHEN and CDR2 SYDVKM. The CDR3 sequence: CASSPMSRGDSPLHF.

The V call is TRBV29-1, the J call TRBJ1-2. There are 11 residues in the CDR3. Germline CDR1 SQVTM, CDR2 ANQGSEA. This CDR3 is CSVRITYGYTF.

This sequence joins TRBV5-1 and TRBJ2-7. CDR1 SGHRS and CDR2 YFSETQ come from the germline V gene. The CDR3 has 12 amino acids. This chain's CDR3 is CASSFVGYEQYF.

This chain's CDR3 is CASSLAQGVETQYF. This rearrangement joins TRBV7-9 to TRBJ2-5; the TCRdb D gene call, TRBD1, has no DNA to confirm it. The CDR3 has 14 amino acids. CDR1 is SEHNR, CDR2 FQNEAQ, per germline (reference sequence).